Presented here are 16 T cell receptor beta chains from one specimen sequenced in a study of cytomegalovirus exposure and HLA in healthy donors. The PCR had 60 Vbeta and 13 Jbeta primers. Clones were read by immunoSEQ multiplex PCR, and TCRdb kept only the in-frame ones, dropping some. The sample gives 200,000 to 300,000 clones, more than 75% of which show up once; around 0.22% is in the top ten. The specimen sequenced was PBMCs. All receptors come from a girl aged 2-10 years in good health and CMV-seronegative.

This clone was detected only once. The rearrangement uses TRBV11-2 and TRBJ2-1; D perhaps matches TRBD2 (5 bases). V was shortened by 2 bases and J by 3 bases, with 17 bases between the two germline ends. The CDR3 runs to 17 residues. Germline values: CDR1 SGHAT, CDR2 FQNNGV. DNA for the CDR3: TGTGCCAGCAGCTTACCCCCAAAGCGGACCATCTACAATGAGCAGTTCTTC. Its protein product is CASSLPPKRTIYNEQFF.

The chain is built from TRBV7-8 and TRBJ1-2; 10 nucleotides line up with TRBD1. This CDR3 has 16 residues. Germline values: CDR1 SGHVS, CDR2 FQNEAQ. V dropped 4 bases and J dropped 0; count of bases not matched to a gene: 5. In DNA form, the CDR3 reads TGTGCCAGCAGCTCCCGGGACAGGGGTTCTAACTATGGCTACACCTTC. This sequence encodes CASSSRDRGSNYGYTF.

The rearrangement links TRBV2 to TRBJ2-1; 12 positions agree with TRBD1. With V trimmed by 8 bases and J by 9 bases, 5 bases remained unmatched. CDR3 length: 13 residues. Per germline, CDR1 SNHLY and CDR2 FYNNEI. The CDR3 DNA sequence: TGTGCCAGCGTGGGACAGGGGGCAAGTGAGCAGTTCTTC. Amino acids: CASVGQGASEQFF.

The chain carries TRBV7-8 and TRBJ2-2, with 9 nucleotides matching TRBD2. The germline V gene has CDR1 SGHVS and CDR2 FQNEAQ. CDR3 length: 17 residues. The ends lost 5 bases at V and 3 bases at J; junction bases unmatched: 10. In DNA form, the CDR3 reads TGTGCCAGCAGCCCGAGCTCGCTAGCGGGGCACACCGGGGAGCTGTTTTTT. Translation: CASSPSSLAGHTGELFF.

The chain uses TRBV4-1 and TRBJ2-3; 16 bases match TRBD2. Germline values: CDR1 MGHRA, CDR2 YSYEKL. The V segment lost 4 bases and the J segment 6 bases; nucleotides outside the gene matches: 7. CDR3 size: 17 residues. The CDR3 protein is CASSPRGLAGGRDTQYF. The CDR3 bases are TGCGCCAGCAGCCCCAGGGGACTAGCGGGGGGGAGGGATACGCAGTATTTT.

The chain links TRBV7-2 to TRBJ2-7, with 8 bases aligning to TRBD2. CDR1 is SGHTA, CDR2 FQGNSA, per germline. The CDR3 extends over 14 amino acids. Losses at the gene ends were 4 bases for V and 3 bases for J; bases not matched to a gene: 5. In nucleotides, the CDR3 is TGTGCCAGCAGCTACGTGAGCGGGAGCTACGAGCAGTACTTC. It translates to CASSYVSGSYEQYF.

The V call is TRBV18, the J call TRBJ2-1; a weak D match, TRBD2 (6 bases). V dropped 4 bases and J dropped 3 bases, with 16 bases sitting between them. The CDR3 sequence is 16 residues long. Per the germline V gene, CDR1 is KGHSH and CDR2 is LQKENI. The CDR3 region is CASSQSMGSGYNEQFF. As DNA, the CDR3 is TGTGCCAGCTCACAATCGATGGGTAGCGGCTACAATGAGCAGTTCTTC.

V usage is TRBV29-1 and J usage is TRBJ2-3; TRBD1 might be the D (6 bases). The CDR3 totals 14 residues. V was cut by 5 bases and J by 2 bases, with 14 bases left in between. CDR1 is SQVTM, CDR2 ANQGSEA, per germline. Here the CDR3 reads CSVPQGWLTDTQYF. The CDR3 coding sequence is TGCAGCGTTCCCCAGGGGTGGCTCACAGATACGCAGTATTTT.

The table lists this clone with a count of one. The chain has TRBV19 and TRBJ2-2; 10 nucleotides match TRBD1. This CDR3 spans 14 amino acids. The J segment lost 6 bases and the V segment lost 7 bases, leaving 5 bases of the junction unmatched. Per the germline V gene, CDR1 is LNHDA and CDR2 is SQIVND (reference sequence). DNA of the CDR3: TGTGCCAGTACCCTTGGACAGGGGGCCGGGGAGCTGTTTTTT. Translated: CASTLGQGAGELFF.

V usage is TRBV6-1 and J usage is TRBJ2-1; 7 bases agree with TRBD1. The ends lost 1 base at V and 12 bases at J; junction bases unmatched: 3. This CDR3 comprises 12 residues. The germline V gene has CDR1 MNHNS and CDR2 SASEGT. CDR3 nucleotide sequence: TGTGCCAGCAGTGAAGAGAGGGGGCGGCAGTTCTTC. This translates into CASSEERGRQFF.

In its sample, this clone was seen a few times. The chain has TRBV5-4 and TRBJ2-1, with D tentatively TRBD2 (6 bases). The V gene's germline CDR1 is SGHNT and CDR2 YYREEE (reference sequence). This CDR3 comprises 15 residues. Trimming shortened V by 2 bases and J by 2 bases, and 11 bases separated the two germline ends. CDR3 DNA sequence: TGTGCCAGCAGCTTTGCTCGGACTACCTACAATGAGCAGTTCTTC. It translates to CASSFARTTYNEQFF.

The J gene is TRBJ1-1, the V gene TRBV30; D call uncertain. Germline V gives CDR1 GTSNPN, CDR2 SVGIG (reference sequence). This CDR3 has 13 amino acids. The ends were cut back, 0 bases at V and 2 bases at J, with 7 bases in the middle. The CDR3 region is CAWSVRLNTEAFF. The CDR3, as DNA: TGTGCCTGGAGTGTACGACTAAACACTGAAGCTTTCTTT.

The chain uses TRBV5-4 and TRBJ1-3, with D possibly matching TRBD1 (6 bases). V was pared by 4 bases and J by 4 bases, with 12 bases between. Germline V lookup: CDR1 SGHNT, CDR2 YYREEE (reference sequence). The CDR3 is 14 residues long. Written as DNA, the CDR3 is TGTGCCAGCAGCCTCCAGACAGGAGGAAACACCATATATTTT. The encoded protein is CASSLQTGGNTIYF.

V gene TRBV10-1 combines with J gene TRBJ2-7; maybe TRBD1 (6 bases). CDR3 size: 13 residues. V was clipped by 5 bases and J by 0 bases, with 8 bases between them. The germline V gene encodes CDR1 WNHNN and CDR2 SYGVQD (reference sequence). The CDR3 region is CASSKDSSYEQYF. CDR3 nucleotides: TGCGCCAGCAGTAAGGACAGCTCCTACGAGCAGTACTTC.

Written as DNA, the CDR3 is TGTGCCAGCAGCGTACGCGGGACTAGCGGGGGCAGGGGGGAGACCCAGTACTTC. This gives the protein CASSVRGTSGGRGETQYF. The V gene is TRBV11-2, the J gene TRBJ2-5; 14 positions agree with TRBD2. V was clipped by 5 bases and J by 5 bases; unmatched bases: 13. The CDR3 is 18 amino acids. Germline CDR1 and CDR2: SGHAT and FQNNGV.

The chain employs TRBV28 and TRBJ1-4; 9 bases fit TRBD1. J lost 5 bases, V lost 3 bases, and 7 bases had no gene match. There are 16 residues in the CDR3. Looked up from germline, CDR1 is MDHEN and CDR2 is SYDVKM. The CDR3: CASSLLPGTGNEKLFF. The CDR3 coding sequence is TGTGCCAGCAGTTTGTTACCCGGGACAGGGAATGAAAAACTGTTTTTT.